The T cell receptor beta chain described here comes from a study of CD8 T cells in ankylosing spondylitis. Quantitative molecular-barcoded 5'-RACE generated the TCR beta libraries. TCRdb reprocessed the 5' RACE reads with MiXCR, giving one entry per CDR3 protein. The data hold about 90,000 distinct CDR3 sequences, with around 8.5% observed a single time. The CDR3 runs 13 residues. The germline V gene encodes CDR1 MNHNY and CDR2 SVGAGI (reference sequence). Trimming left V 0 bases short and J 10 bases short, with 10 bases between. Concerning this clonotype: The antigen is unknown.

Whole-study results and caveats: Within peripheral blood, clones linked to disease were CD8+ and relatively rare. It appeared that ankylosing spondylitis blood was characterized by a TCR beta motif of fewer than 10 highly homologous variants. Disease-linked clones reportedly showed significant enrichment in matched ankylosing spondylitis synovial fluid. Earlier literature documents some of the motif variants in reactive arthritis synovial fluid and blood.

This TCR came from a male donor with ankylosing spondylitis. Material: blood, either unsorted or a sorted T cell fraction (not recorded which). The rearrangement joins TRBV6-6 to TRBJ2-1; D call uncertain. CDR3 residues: CASSYSSLREQFF. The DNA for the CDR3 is TGTGCCAGCAGTTACTCGTCTCTCCGGGAGCAGTTCTTC.